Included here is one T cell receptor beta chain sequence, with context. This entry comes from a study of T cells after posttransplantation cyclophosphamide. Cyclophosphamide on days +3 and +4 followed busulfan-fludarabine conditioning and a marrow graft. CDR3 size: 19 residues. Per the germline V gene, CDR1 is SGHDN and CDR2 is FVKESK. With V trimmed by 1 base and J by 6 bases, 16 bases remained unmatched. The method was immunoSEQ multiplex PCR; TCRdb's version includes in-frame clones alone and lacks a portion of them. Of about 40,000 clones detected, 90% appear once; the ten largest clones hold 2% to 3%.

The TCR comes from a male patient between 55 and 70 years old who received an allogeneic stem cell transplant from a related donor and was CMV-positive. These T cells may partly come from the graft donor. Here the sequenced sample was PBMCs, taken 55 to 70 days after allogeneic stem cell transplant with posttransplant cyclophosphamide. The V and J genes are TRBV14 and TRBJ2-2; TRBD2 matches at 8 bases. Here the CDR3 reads CASSQVGGVTGDASGELFF. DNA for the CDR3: TGTGCCAGCAGCCAAGTCGGGGGGGTAACGGGGGACGCATCCGGGGAGCTGTTTTTT.